In its sample, the clone carrying this T cell receptor (beta chain) was seen many times. A UMI-containing oligonucleotide was joined by 3' ligation to the TCR cDNA template. The sample originates from a study of naive and memory T cell subsets. Ligated cDNA underwent four rounds of PCR with nested alpha and beta constant region primers and SP2. TCRdb called the 5' RACE reads again in MiXCR, with one record for every CDR3 protein. The sample contains some 60,000 distinct CDR3 sequences, 7.6% of which appear only once. Trimming left V 5 bases short and J 2 bases short, with 12 bases between. From germline, CDR1 is SGHTA and CDR2 FQGNSA. The CDR3 is made up of 14 amino acids.

This clonotype was obtained from a female donor in good health. The chain employs TRBV7-2 and TRBJ2-5, with D maybe TRBD2 (5 bases). The CDR3 sequence is CASSTSGLQETQYF. The CDR3 coding sequence is TGTGCCAGCAGCACAAGCGGCTTGCAAGAGACCCAGTACTTC.